These 27 T cell receptor beta chains originate from one sample sequenced in a study of regulatory T cells in long-lasting Graves disease. Time point: newly diagnosed GD, antithyroid drugs for less than 3 months. PBMCs were the source of the RNA used for TCR sequencing. Building of the TCR beta libraries involved iRepertoire HTBI primers and Arm-PCR of CDR3 regions. From the multiplex PCR reads, TCRdb called clonotypes with MiXCR, one entry per CDR3 protein. The table shows 400,000 to 450,000 distinct CDR3 sequences, with about 15% occurring only once. These records were also assigned to another study, of T cells in Graves' hyperthyroidism and ophthalmopathy.

Here the sequenced sample was peripheral blood mononuclear cells (PBMCs), taken at new diagnosis, from a patient treated with antithyroid drugs. The receptors here all came from a woman younger than 45 with Graves disease.

This clonotype showed up just a few times. This chain links TRBV9 with TRBJ1-1; D is undetermined. Deletions cut 3 bases from V and 1 base from J, with 16 bases between. CDR3 size: 16 residues. Germline lookup yields CDR1 SGDLS and CDR2 YYNGEE. The CDR3 is CASSAPSSGRNTEAFF. CDR3 nucleotides: TGTGCCAGCAGCGCGCCTTCGTCAGGTAGGAACACTGAAGCTTTCTTT.

This chain connects TRBV20-1 to TRBJ2-7, with D possibly TRBD2 on 7 matching bases. Trimming pared 2 bases from V and 2 bases from J, leaving 16 bases between. The CDR3 sequence is 15 residues long. Germline V gene sequence: CDR1 DFQATT, CDR2 SNEGSKA (reference sequence). The CDR3 DNA follows: TGCAGTGCTAGATTCCCCAGCGGGGACACCTACGAGCAGTACTTC. Protein: CSARFPSGDTYEQYF.

There are many counts of this clonotype. The chain uses TRBV30 and TRBJ2-1; 11 nucleotides align to TRBD1. J lost 5 bases, V lost 3 bases, and 0 bases had no gene match. The germline gives CDR1 GTSNPN, CDR2 SVGIG (reference sequence). The CDR3 spans 13 residues. The chain's CDR3 is CAWRDRGHNEQFF. The CDR3, as DNA: TGTGCCTGGAGGGACAGGGGGCACAATGAGCAGTTCTTC.

In this sample, this clonotype turned up many times. V usage is TRBV11-3 and J usage is TRBJ2-5; 11 positions agree with TRBD2. Losses at the gene ends were 5 bases for V and 5 bases for J; bases not matched to a gene: 7. This CDR3 contains 15 residues. The germline V gene has CDR1 SGHNT and CDR2 YENEEA. The CDR3 sequence: CASSETSGSRETQYF. The DNA for the CDR3 is TGTGCCAGCAGCGAAACTAGCGGGAGTAGGGAGACCCAGTACTTC.

The chain links TRBV3-1 to TRBJ2-7; 7 bases map to TRBD1. Losses at the gene ends were 4 bases for V and 5 bases for J; bases not matched to a gene: 2. The CDR3 length is 12 residues. Germline values: CDR1 LGHDT, CDR2 YNNKEL (reference sequence). CDR3 sequence (DNA): TGTGCCAGCAGCCTAGGGACAGACGAGCAGTACTTC. It specifies CASSLGTDEQYF.

This clonotype was counted a few times. The chain joins TRBV20-1 to TRBJ1-5, with 9 bases identical to TRBD1. After removal of 5 bases from V and 4 bases from J, the junction contained 9 bases not matched to a gene. The CDR3 has 15 amino acids. Germline V gene data show CDR1 as DFQATT and CDR2 as SNEGSKA (reference sequence). CDR3 amino acids: CSAPTAGQGNQPQHF. In DNA form, the CDR3 reads TGCAGTGCTCCCACCGCGGGACAGGGTAATCAGCCCCAGCATTTT.

This clonotype was found many times. The chain recombines TRBV3-1 with TRBJ2-7, with D hard to call. CDR1 is LGHDT and CDR2 is YNNKEL in the germline V gene (reference sequence). V lost 1 base and J 0 bases, leaving 10 bases between the germline ends. This CDR3 has 15 residues. This chain's CDR3 is CASSQVLAASYEQYF. In DNA form, the CDR3 reads TGTGCCAGCAGCCAAGTTCTGGCGGCCTCCTACGAGCAGTACTTC.

In this sample, this clonotype turned up many times. V gene TRBV28 combines with J gene TRBJ1-2; TRBD1 might be the D (6 bases). Germline assignment: CDR1 MDHEN and CDR2 SYDVKM. V gave up 3 bases and J gave up 6 bases, with 11 bases separating them. The CDR3 is 13 residues long. The CDR3 bases are TGTGCCAGCAGTTTTTCGGGGGGCGATGGCTACACCTTC. This translates into CASSFSGGDGYTF.

V and J are TRBV29-1 and TRBJ2-2; D uncertain. Trimming took 8 bases from V and 0 from J, leaving 10 bases between them. This CDR3 is 13 amino acids long. Germline V gives CDR1 SQVTM, CDR2 ANQGSEA. The CDR3 bases are TGCAGCACATCTACTTCGAACACCGGGGAGCTGTTTTTT. It yields the protein CSTSTSNTGELFF.

In its sample, this clonotype was seen a few times. CDR3 amino acids: CSAKSGSLYEQYF. CDR3 sequence (DNA): TGCAGTGCCAAGAGCGGGAGTCTATACGAGCAGTACTTC. V usage is TRBV20-1 and J usage is TRBJ2-7, with 8 positions matching TRBD2. Trimming at V came to 6 bases and at J to 4 bases, leaving 8 bases not matched to a gene. This CDR3 spans 13 amino acids. Germline V gene sequence: CDR1 DFQATT, CDR2 SNEGSKA (reference sequence).

This clonotype was detected only a few times. The rearrangement links TRBV5-1 to TRBJ2-1; possibly TRBD1 or TRBD2 for D (5 bases each). The CDR3 is 15 amino acids. V was trimmed by 7 bases and J by 4 bases, leaving 18 bases between them. Looked up from germline, CDR1 is SGHRS and CDR2 is YFSETQ. The CDR3 DNA follows: TGCGCCAGCTCCAGACCGGGACGGCCTTACAATGAGCAGTTCTTC. This gives the protein CASSRPGRPYNEQFF.

This sequence joins TRBV10-3 and TRBJ2-1, with no clear D. Germline CDR1 is ENHRY and CDR2 is SYGVKD. The CDR3 consists of 12 residues. V lost 4 bases to trimming and J lost 4 bases, with 5 bases between them. The CDR3 loop is CAISGDYNEQFF. In nucleotides, the CDR3 is TGTGCCATCAGTGGAGATTACAATGAGCAGTTCTTC.

This clonotype is a singleton in its sample. CDR3 sequence (DNA): TGCAGTGCTAGAGATCCGGGCTTGGGAGGCTACACCTTC. Its protein product is CSARDPGLGGYTF. The rearrangement links TRBV20-1 to TRBJ1-2; D is unresolved. Deletions cut 0 bases from V and 8 bases from J, with 13 bases between. Germline lookup yields CDR1 DFQATT and CDR2 SNEGSKA (reference sequence). The length of the CDR3 is 13 residues.

This clonotype was seen more than once but under ten times. The rearrangement uses TRBV7-2 and TRBJ2-2; 7 bases are a match to TRBD1. The CDR3 totals 16 residues. V dropped 1 base and J dropped 3; count of bases not matched to a gene: 5. The germline V gene encodes CDR1 SGHTA and CDR2 FQGNSA. The CDR3 sequence: CASSLVGTAYTGELFF. CDR3 DNA: TGTGCCAGCAGCTTAGTCGGGACAGCCTACACCGGGGAGCTGTTTTTT. The whole variable domain, filled in from reference TRBV7-2 and TRBJ2-2, reads GAGVSQSPSNKVTEKGKDVELRCDPISGHTALYWYRQSLGQGLEFLIYFQGNSAPDKSGLPSDRFSAERTGGSVSTLTIQRTQQEDSAVYLCASSLVGTAYTGELFFGEGSRLTVL.

This clonotype showed up many times. V is TRBV7-2 and J is TRBJ1-3; TRBD1 agrees at 9 bases. The CDR3 is 15 amino acids. CDR1 is SGHTA and CDR2 is FQGNSA in the germline V gene. Trimming took 4 bases from V and 4 from J; bases not matched to a gene: 5. The CDR3 region has the DNA TGTGCCAGCAGCTACGGGACAGGGAAAGGAAACACCATATATTTT. It yields the protein CASSYGTGKGNTIYF.

The CDR3 protein is CASSGSAYEQYF. CDR3 nucleotides: TGTGCCAGCAGCGGATCGGCCTACGAGCAGTACTTC. The rearrangement joins TRBV9 to TRBJ2-7, with D unresolved. The CDR3 totals 12 residues. CDR1 SGDLS and CDR2 YYNGEE come from the germline V gene. Trimming stripped 3 bases from V and 2 bases from J, with 6 bases between.

In its sample, this clonotype was seen many times. The chain has TRBV10-3 and TRBJ2-7; 10 bases match TRBD1. V shed 8 bases, J shed 5 bases, and the junction held 6 bases outside the gene matches. This CDR3 comprises 13 residues. The germline V gene has CDR1 ENHRY and CDR2 SYGVKD. For the CDR3, the DNA is TGTGCCATCCTCGGGACAGGGGAACACGAGCAGTACTTC. Translated: CAILGTGEHEQYF.

V and J are TRBV10-2 and TRBJ1-4; D gene unclear. The ends were cut back, 3 bases at V and 10 bases at J, with 3 bases in the middle. Germline V lookup: CDR1 WSHSY, CDR2 SAAADI. The CDR3 runs 10 residues. The CDR3 coding sequence is TGCGCCAGCAGTGACGGAAAACTGTTTTTT. Translated: CASSDGKLFF.

This clonotype was seen many times. The gene calls are TRBV18 and TRBJ2-6; D gene unclear. Germline assignment: CDR1 KGHSH and CDR2 LQKENI. Trimming pared 1 base from V and 2 bases from J, leaving 9 bases between. This CDR3 contains 16 residues. CDR3: CASSPRSGAGANVLTF. CDR3 coding DNA: TGTGCCAGCTCACCACGAAGTGGGGCTGGGGCCAACGTCCTGACTTTC.

At least ten counts were recorded for this clonotype. CDR3 in amino acids: CASSPGGRGKFEQYF. The CDR3 DNA reads as TGTGCCAGCAGTCCCGGGGGGAGGGGGAAGTTCGAGCAGTACTTC. V is TRBV12-3 or TRBV12-4 and J is TRBJ2-7, with TRBD2 as a possible D gene (7 bases). V was cut by 5 bases and J by 6 bases, with 20 bases left in between. This CDR3 is built from 15 residues.

In this sample, this clonotype turned up many times. The chain employs TRBV20-1 and TRBJ1-5, with 8 bases identical to TRBD1. Trimming cost V 0 bases and J 2 bases; bases outside gene matches: 0. Per germline, CDR1 DFQATT and CDR2 SNEGSKA (reference sequence). The CDR3 sequence is 14 residues long. In DNA form, the CDR3 reads TGCAGTGCTAGAGAACAGGGGGGCAATCAGCCCCAGCATTTT. This encodes CSAREQGGNQPQHF.

This clonotype was observed many times. This chain links TRBV18 with TRBJ2-5; no reliable D call. Between the trimmed V and J ends, which lost 2 bases and 5 bases, there was a span of 12 bases. There are 14 residues in the CDR3. The germline gives CDR1 KGHSH, CDR2 LQKENI. The CDR3 DNA reads as TGTGCCAGCTCACCAAGAATGTCCTGGGAGACCCAGTACTTC. It specifies CASSPRMSWETQYF. Full variable domain (outside the CDR3, taken from reference TRBV18 and TRBJ2-5): NAGVMQNPRHLVRRRGQEARLRCSPMKGHSHVYWYRQLPEEGLKFMVYLQKENIIDESGMPKERFSAEFPKEGPSILRIQQVVRGDSAAYFCASSPRMSWETQYFGPGTRLLVL.

This clonotype was detected ten times or more. V usage is TRBV6-5 and J usage is TRBJ2-3; TRBD1 or TRBD2 may be the D gene (5 bases each). The CDR3 has 16 amino acids. V was cut by 0 bases and J by 2 bases, with 12 bases left in between. Germline V CDR1 and CDR2: MNHEY, SVGAGI. CDR3 sequence: CASSYSGVEDTDTQYF. The DNA of the CDR3 is TGTGCCAGCAGTTACTCGGGGGTGGAAGACACAGATACGCAGTATTTT.

In its sample, this clonotype was seen many times. The genes are TRBV12-5 and TRBJ2-7, with D possibly TRBD2 on 5 matching bases. With 2 bases removed from V and 4 bases from J, the gap between germline ends came to 9 bases. The germline V gene has CDR1 LGHNT and CDR2 FRNRAP. The CDR3 sequence is 13 residues long. DNA for the CDR3: TGTGCTAGTGGTTTGACCCGGAGGTACGAGCAGTACTTC. As protein: CASGLTRRYEQYF.

This clonotype was found many times. The CDR3 loop is CASSSGQGVYYGYTF. DNA for the CDR3: TGTGCCAGCAGTTCGGGACAGGGGGTTTACTATGGCTACACCTTC. The V call is TRBV27, the J call TRBJ1-2, with 11 bases matching TRBD1. Per the germline V gene, CDR1 is MNHEY and CDR2 is SMNVEV (reference sequence). V shed 4 bases, J shed 3 bases, and the junction held 4 bases outside the gene matches. The CDR3 is 15 amino acids.

This clonotype was counted only a few times. The gene calls are TRBV19 and TRBJ2-7; D unclear. Trimming took off 6 bases at V and 4 bases at J, with 19 bases between the two ends. The CDR3 length is 15 residues. Germline V gene lookup returns CDR1 LNHDA and CDR2 SQIVND (reference sequence). CDR3 region: CASSRAWASEYEQYF. As DNA, the CDR3 is TGTGCCAGTAGCAGAGCGTGGGCCAGCGAATACGAGCAGTACTTC.

In this sample, this clonotype turned up many times. The rearrangement joins TRBV20-1 to TRBJ2-3; 8 nucleotides match TRBD2. J lost 6 bases, V lost 3 bases, and 11 bases had no gene match. Germline assignment: CDR1 DFQATT and CDR2 SNEGSKA (reference sequence). This CDR3 comprises 15 residues. In DNA form, the CDR3 reads TGCAGTGCTAGGGGCAGCGGGAGACTTGGGGATACGCAGTATTTT. This encodes CSARGSGRLGDTQYF.